A selection of T cell receptor beta chains follows, all from one sample in a study of cytomegalovirus exposure and HLA in healthy donors. TCRdb's copy holds only in-frame clones and misses some; the assay was immunoSEQ multiplex PCR. The data contain some 170,000 clones, 65% to 90% of them singletons. What was sequenced was PBMCs. The receptor set was obtained from a woman aged 18 to 35 in good health and CMV-seronegative. Both conserved end residues are part of each CDR3.

j_call | v_call | cdr3_aa
TRBJ1-5 | TRBV19 | CASSSRTGTGYQPQHF
TRBJ1-2 | TRBV6-1 | CASHVFRGSFYGYTF
TRBJ1-5 | TRBV19 | CASSPGVYSNQPQHF
TRBJ2-2 | TRBV10-3 | CAIRETGETGELFF
TRBJ1-5 | TRBV27 | CASSLLPGQGGPGNQPQHF
TRBJ2-3 | TRBV2 | CATGTSEYPWLF
TRBJ2-2 | TRBV7-3 | CASSFSETRSGELFF
TRBJ1-4 | TRBV7-9 | CASSLGAGRGGEKLFF
TRBJ2-2 | TRBV6-5 | CASSSGAAGATGELFF
TRBJ1-1 | TRBV20-1 | CSARGSTEAFF
TRBJ1-4 | TRBV5-6 | CASSLGSMREKLFF
TRBJ2-2 | TRBV6-6 | CASIWTATGELFF
TRBJ1-1 | TRBV7-9 | CASSLYGNTEAFF
TRBJ2-7 | TRBV5-1 | CASSSGLLSEQYF
TRBJ1-5 | TRBV7-6 | CASSLLPPGQSAGQPQHF
TRBJ1-6 | TRBV5-1 | CASSPRTGNGSPLHF
TRBJ1-5 | TRBV19 | CASNQVRNQPQHF
TRBJ1-2 | TRBV27 | CASSPLPTGPYGYTF
TRBJ2-3 | TRBV2 | CASNRDTDTQYF
TRBJ1-1 | TRBV5-4 | CASSFDRGVYTEAFF
TRBJ1-1 | TRBV6-5 | CASSYLQGRYTEAFF
TRBJ1-5 | TRBV27 | CASSPSMDRRQPQHF
TRBJ1-2 | TRBV18 | CASSNGYGYTF
TRBJ1-1 | TRBV6-6 | CASNGNTEAFF
TRBJ2-1 | TRBV4-2 | CASSPALAGDYNEQFF
TRBJ2-6 | TRBV2 | CASNLGQSLSGANVLTF
TRBJ2-7 | TRBV7-9 | CASSTGTYEQYF
TRBJ2-7 | TRBV4-1 | CASSQGSSGYEQYF
TRBJ2-7 | TRBV5-4 | CASSSSDRVFYEQYF
TRBJ2-6 | TRBV4-2 | CASSQVDSSSGANVLTF
TRBJ1-4 | TRBV11-2 | CASSFGTGGSNEKLFF
TRBJ2-6 | TRBV6-4 | CASSDSETGTGANVLTF
TRBJ2-7 | TRBV18 | CASSEGTGGSYEQYF
TRBJ2-2 | TRBV9 | CASSDSGTHTGELFF
TRBJ2-2 | TRBV5-1 | CASGERGDTGELFF
TRBJ1-4 | TRBV19 | CASSGGATNEKLFF
TRBJ2-1 | TRBV7-9 | CASSFRSTAGTAHNEQFF
TRBJ2-7 | TRBV27 | CASSFRDRRYEQYF
TRBJ2-4 | TRBV19 | CASSPDSGRGRIIQYF
TRBJ2-7 | TRBV18 | CASSPTGDRGLQYEQYF
TRBJ2-7 | TRBV9 | CASSPGPAGWGEQYF
TRBJ1-2 | TRBV6-1 | CASSETGRNYGYTF
TRBJ2-3 | TRBV19 | CASKSGRAQTDTQYF
TRBJ1-2 | TRBV7-9 | CASSSRQDPYGYTF
TRBJ1-2 | TRBV5-1 | CASNPVSTGNGDYGYTF
TRBJ2-7 | TRBV7-9 | CASSPGQGPLHEQYF
TRBJ1-6 | TRBV9 | CASSVRPRDSPLHF
TRBJ1-2 | TRBV7-9 | CASNPGPVYGYTF
TRBJ2-1 | TRBV25-1 | CASSGRRSSYNEQFF
TRBJ1-6 | TRBV30 | CAWGSILLHF
TRBJ1-5 | TRBV2 | CASRDSLDQPQHF
TRBJ2-5 | TRBV4-1 | CASSQGTGAGETQYF
TRBJ1-1 | TRBV30 | CAWSRGSKNTEAFF